A single sample is the source of the 29 T cell receptor beta chains below, sequenced in a study of cytomegalovirus exposure and HLA in healthy donors. Here immunoSEQ multiplex PCR was the method, and the copy in TCRdb shows in-frame clones only, minus some. The sample shows 65,000 to 75,000 clones, approximately 95% of them seen only once. Sequenced material: PBMCs. The receptors here all came from a young man in good health and CMV-seropositive.

J is TRBJ2-7 and V is TRBV7-9, with 13 bases fitting TRBD2. V was pared by 5 bases and J by 2 bases, with 15 bases of the junction left unmatched. The CDR3 is made up of 19 amino acids. CDR1 is SEHNR and CDR2 is FQNEAQ in the germline V gene (reference sequence). CDR3 loop: CASSTTGTSGDSMPYEQYF. For the CDR3, the DNA is TGTGCCAGCAGCACGACGGGGACTAGCGGGGACTCCATGCCCTACGAGCAGTACTTC.

The chain carries TRBV30 and TRBJ2-5; TRBD2 agrees at 12 bases. CDR1 GTSNPN and CDR2 SVGIG come from the germline V gene (reference sequence). Trimming at V came to 1 base and at J to 5 bases, leaving 2 bases not matched to a gene. This CDR3 comprises 14 residues. The CDR3: CAWSASGRAETQYF. The CDR3 bases are TGTGCCTGGAGTGCTAGCGGGAGGGCTGAGACCCAGTACTTC. The entire variable domain, with the rest obtained from reference TRBV30 and TRBJ2-5, is as follows: SQTIHQWPATLVQPVGSPLSLECTVEGTSNPNLYWYRQAAGRGLQLLFYSVGIGQISSEVPQNLSASRPQDRQFILSSKKLLLSDSGFYLCAWSASGRAETQYFGPGTRLLVL.

The gene calls are TRBV28 and TRBJ1-4; D remains unclear. Per the germline V gene, CDR1 is MDHEN and CDR2 is SYDVKM. The CDR3 length is 16 residues. V lost 4 bases and J 0 bases, leaving 12 bases between the germline ends. CDR3 sequence: CASSSPRGPTNEKLFF. The CDR3 DNA reads TGTGCCAGCAGTTCCCCTCGAGGTCCAACTAATGAAAAACTGTTTTTT.

The rearrangement links TRBV6-5 to TRBJ2-3, with a possible D match to TRBD2 (6 bases). Trimming took 9 bases from V and 2 from J, leaving 18 bases between them. CDR1 MNHEY and CDR2 SVGAGI come from the germline V gene. This CDR3 contains 15 residues. The CDR3 region is CASTLKSGFTDTQYF. CDR3 bases: TGTGCCAGTACCCTGAAAAGCGGGTTCACAGATACGCAGTATTTT.

The J gene is TRBJ2-1, the V gene TRBV7-9; a weak D match, TRBD2 (6 bases). Per the germline V gene, CDR1 is SEHNR and CDR2 is FQNEAQ (reference sequence). With 2 bases removed from V and 7 bases from J, the gap between germline ends came to 12 bases. The CDR3 has 14 amino acids. This CDR3 reads CASSLTAGGNEQFF. The CDR3 DNA reads TGTGCCAGCAGCTTAACAGCGGGCGGAAATGAGCAGTTCTTC.

This chain joins TRBV7-3 and TRBJ2-7; the D gene is possibly TRBD2 (5 bases). V dropped 1 base and J dropped 0 bases, with 7 bases sitting between them. The CDR3 runs to 14 residues. Germline V gene sequence: CDR1 SGHTA, CDR2 FQGTGA. The CDR3, as DNA: TGTGCCAGCAGCTTAAGAGCGGTCTCCTACGAGCAGTACTTC. Translated: CASSLRAVSYEQYF.

The chain combines TRBV10-2 with TRBJ2-7, with D tentatively TRBD1 (5 bases). The V gene's germline CDR1 is WSHSY and CDR2 SAAADI. CDR3 size: 8 residues. The germline V and J ends were trimmed by 6 bases and 13 bases, with 7 bases remaining between them. The CDR3 sequence: CASRGLYF. Written as DNA, the CDR3 is TGCGCCAGCAGGGGGCTATACTTC.

The CDR3 DNA follows: TGTGCCAGCCTCTCGACTAGCGGAAAAGAGACCCAGTACTTC. This gives the protein CASLSTSGKETQYF. This chain connects TRBV2 to TRBJ2-5; TRBD2 agrees at 9 bases. The V segment lost 8 bases and the J segment 3 bases; nucleotides outside the gene matches: 7. This CDR3 has 14 amino acids. CDR1 SNHLY and CDR2 FYNNEI come from the germline V gene.

The rearrangement uses TRBV5-4 and TRBJ2-7; TRBD1 aligns across 7 bases. CDR1 and CDR2 (germline): SGHNT, YYREEE (reference sequence). V lost 0 bases to trimming and J lost 3 bases; unmatched junction nucleotides: 3. The CDR3 runs to 14 residues. The CDR3 loop reads CASSLAGQYYEQYF. In DNA, the CDR3 is TGTGCCAGCAGCTTGGCGGGACAGTACTACGAGCAGTACTTC.

V usage is TRBV30 and J usage is TRBJ2-2; 11 bases agree with TRBD1. V lost 2 bases and J lost 4; bases outside the gene matches: 6. The CDR3 is 16 residues long. Germline CDR1 and CDR2: GTSNPN and SVGIG (reference sequence). The CDR3: CAWSFWDRGATGELFF. CDR3 DNA: TGTGCCTGGAGTTTCTGGGACAGGGGGGCCACCGGGGAGCTGTTTTTT.

V and J are TRBV6-5 and TRBJ2-1, with a tentative D call TRBD1 (6 bases). The ends were cut back, 6 bases at V and 4 bases at J, with 7 bases in the middle. CDR1 and CDR2 from the germline V gene are MNHEY and SVGAGI. The CDR3 covers 12 residues. The CDR3 coding sequence is TGTGCCAGCAGAGACAGGTACAATGAGCAGTTCTTC. Translation gives CASRDRYNEQFF.

The V and J genes are TRBV11-1 and TRBJ2-7, with 7 bases that match TRBD1. CDR3 size: 14 residues. Germline V gene data show CDR1 as SGHAT and CDR2 as FQDESV (reference sequence). V gave up 1 base and J gave up 2 bases; unmatched junction bases: 2. Written as DNA, the CDR3 is TGTGCCAGCAGCTTAGACAGGGGACCCTACGAGCAGTACTTC. This encodes CASSLDRGPYEQYF.

This clone was picked up one time. This sequence joins TRBV28 and TRBJ1-2, with a tentative D call TRBD1 (5 bases). Germline values: CDR1 MDHEN, CDR2 SYDVKM. CDR3 length: 15 residues. Trimming shortened V by 5 bases and J by 6 bases, and 19 bases separated the two germline ends. In DNA, the CDR3 is TGTGCCAGCAGTGGGGAGGGGAATGGAGTCCATGGCTACACCTTC. Its translation: CASSGEGNGVHGYTF.

J is TRBJ2-3 and V is TRBV19; 8 nucleotides align to TRBD2. This CDR3 region has 15 residues. Per germline, CDR1 LNHDA and CDR2 SQIVND (reference sequence). V shed 5 bases, J shed 5 bases, and the junction held 9 bases outside the gene matches. This CDR3 is CASSPQRELGDTQYF. In nucleotides, the CDR3 is TGTGCCAGTAGTCCACAGCGGGAGTTGGGAGATACGCAGTATTTT.

The chain recombines TRBV28 with TRBJ1-3; D is unresolved. Germline V gives CDR1 MDHEN, CDR2 SYDVKM. V lost 8 bases, J lost 4 bases, and 18 bases lay in between. The CDR3 consists of 15 residues. CDR3 in DNA: TGTGCCAGCTCCTCCCTTGGGCGAGAAGGAAACACCATATATTTT. Protein sequence: CASSSLGREGNTIYF.

The rearrangement joins TRBV28 to TRBJ2-7, with 7 bases matching TRBD2. Unmatched junction bases numbered 10, after V lost 2 bases and J lost 3 bases. The CDR3 extends over 16 amino acids. Germline V CDR1 and CDR2: MDHEN, SYDVKM. Written as DNA, the CDR3 is TGTGCCAGCAGTTTAGGGGGGGACCCCTACGGCTACGAGCAGTACTTC. It encodes CASSLGGDPYGYEQYF.

This rearrangement joins TRBV11-2 to TRBJ2-7; 7 bases agree with TRBD1. CDR3 length: 15 amino acids. The germline V gene has CDR1 SGHAT and CDR2 FQNNGV. J was trimmed by 2 bases and V by 0 bases; bases with no gene match: 4. The CDR3 loop reads CASSLEPGQTYEQYF. CDR3 DNA: TGTGCCAGCAGCTTAGAACCGGGACAGACCTACGAGCAGTACTTC.

This chain connects TRBV5-5 to TRBJ1-2; D gene unclear. This CDR3 has 16 amino acids. Trimming shortened V by 3 bases and J by 3 bases, and 18 bases separated the two germline ends. Germline CDR1 reads SGHKS; CDR2 reads YYEKEE (reference sequence). As DNA, the CDR3 is TGTGCCAGCAGCTCCACCATACCCACTGGGCACTATGGCTACACCTTC. This encodes CASSSTIPTGHYGYTF. The whole variable domain, remainder taken from reference TRBV5-5 and TRBJ1-2, is DAGVTQSPTHLIKTRGQQVTLRCSPISGHKSVSWYQQVLGQGPQFIFQYYEKEERGRGNFPDRFSARQFPNYSSELNVNALLLGDSALYLCASSSTIPTGHYGYTFGSGTRLTVV.

The V call is TRBV5-1, the J call TRBJ1-2, with D unclear. V lost 4 bases, J lost 2 bases, and 18 bases lay in between. Germline CDR1 and CDR2: SGHRS and YFSETQ. This CDR3 comprises 16 residues. The CDR3 spells CASSPAISQRNYGYTF. The CDR3 DNA reads as TGCGCCAGCAGCCCGGCCATTTCCCAGCGGAACTATGGCTACACCTTC.

The chain couples TRBV27 to TRBJ1-2, with D tentatively TRBD1 (5 bases). V was trimmed by 3 bases and J by 8 bases, leaving 19 bases between them. From germline, CDR1 is MNHEY and CDR2 SMNVEV (reference sequence). This CDR3 is built from 15 residues. The CDR3: CASSLMQGQTGGYTF. The CDR3 region has the DNA TGTGCCAGCAGTTTGATGCAGGGCCAAACGGGCGGCTACACCTTC.

The CDR3: CASSLLTGAETQYF. Written as DNA, the CDR3 is TGCGCCAGCAGCTTGTTAACAGGGGCCGAGACCCAGTACTTC. The chain links TRBV5-1 to TRBJ2-5; 7 bases align to TRBD1. Per germline, CDR1 SGHRS and CDR2 YFSETQ. The CDR3 length is 14 residues. With V trimmed by 1 base and J by 5 bases, 5 bases remained unmatched. The full variable domain, completed using reference TRBV5-1 and TRBJ2-5, is KAGVTQTPRYLIKTRGQQVTLSCSPISGHRSVSWYQQTPGQGLQFLFEYFSETQRNKGNFPGRFSGRQFSNSRSEMNVSTLELGDSALYLCASSLLTGAETQYFGPGTRLLVL.

For the CDR3, the DNA is TGTGCCAGCAGCCTCTCCGGGGACTCCTACGAGCAGTACTTC. Residues: CASSLSGDSYEQYF. This sequence joins TRBV9 and TRBJ2-7, with a possible D match to TRBD2 (5 bases). Germline values: CDR1 SGDLS, CDR2 YYNGEE. CDR3 length: 14 amino acids. V dropped 4 bases and J dropped 0 bases, with 11 bases sitting between them.

This chain joins TRBV11-3 and TRBJ2-2, with D tentatively TRBD2 (6 bases). Trimming shortened V by 5 bases and J by 4 bases, and 20 bases separated the two germline ends. The CDR3 is 17 amino acids. Germline V lookup: CDR1 SGHNT, CDR2 YENEEA. The CDR3, as DNA: TGTGCCAGCAGCCCGCTGTTTCGCGGGGCGCCCACCGGGGAGCTGTTTTTT. It yields the protein CASSPLFRGAPTGELFF.

The rearrangement uses TRBV30 and TRBJ1-2; D might be TRBD1 (5 bases). Germline CDR1 is GTSNPN and CDR2 is SVGIG (reference sequence). The V and J ends lost 2 bases and 7 bases respectively, with 14 bases between them. This CDR3 is 13 amino acids long. CDR3: CAWSLELGGGYTF. The CDR3 bases are TGTGCCTGGAGTCTCGAGCTGGGGGGTGGCTACACCTTC.

This chain uses TRBV28 with TRBJ2-5; 8 bases map to TRBD2. In germline, CDR1 is MDHEN, CDR2 SYDVKM. This CDR3 comprises 14 residues. The trim removed 6 bases at V and 2 bases at J, leaving 5 bases unmatched. CDR3: CASSLSGGQETQYF. CDR3 DNA: TGTGCCAGCAGCCTGAGCGGGGGTCAAGAGACCCAGTACTTC.

The V gene is TRBV19, the J gene TRBJ2-2; 9 bases line up with TRBD1. After removal of 3 bases from V and 8 bases from J, the junction contained 10 bases not matched to a gene. The CDR3 is made up of 16 amino acids. The germline CDR1 and CDR2 sequences are LNHDA and SQIVND (reference sequence). CDR3 amino acids: CASSIPIGDRDGELFF. CDR3 bases: TGTGCCAGTAGTATCCCTATTGGGGACAGGGATGGGGAGCTGTTTTTT.

The rearrangement links TRBV5-8 to TRBJ1-4; D might be TRBD1 (5 bases). Looked up from germline, CDR1 is SGHTS and CDR2 is YDEGEE. This CDR3 contains 15 residues. V lost 3 bases, J lost 7 bases, and 16 bases lay in between. In nucleotides, the CDR3 is TGTGCCAGCAGCTACCTCGCCCAGGGAAGTGAAAAACTGTTTTTT. Its translation is CASSYLAQGSEKLFF.

The count of this clone is one. The chain is built from TRBV28 and TRBJ2-7; D is undetermined. From germline, CDR1 is MDHEN and CDR2 SYDVKM. Trimming took 4 bases from V and 4 from J, leaving 17 bases between them. The CDR3 is 15 residues long. CDR3 residues: CASSSRWSAAYEQYF. The CDR3 DNA follows: TGTGCCAGCAGTTCTAGATGGTCAGCCGCGTACGAGCAGTACTTC.

The chain employs TRBV21-1 and TRBJ2-1; the listed D gene, TRBD2, was not tested against the DNA. TRBV21-1 is flagged as a pseudogene. CDR3 length: 20 residues. CDR3 amino acids: CASSKESVAGGPNHYNEQFF. The CDR3 coding sequence is TGTGCCAGCAGCAAAGAAAGCGTAGCGGGAGGGCCTAACCACTACAATGAGCAGTTCTTC.